The rows below give T cell receptor beta chains drawn from one sample of a study of T cell responses to AZD1222 COVID-19 vaccine. Clones were read by immunoSEQ multiplex PCR, and TCRdb kept only the in-frame ones, dropping some. The sample has about 150,000 clones; about 85% are singletons. The sequencing used peripheral blood, collected on day 0 of AZD1222 vaccination. These receptors all come from an adult in good health. Both conserved end residues are part of each CDR3. The D gene is left open where the match is weak. Only some rows state a clone size, as once, few, many or a class for expanded clones.

>NA|TRBV7-9|NA|TRBJ1-1
TGTGCCAGCAGCGAGGGTAACGTAAACACTGAAGCTTTCTTT
CASSEGNVNTEAFF
>TRBD1|TRBV28|once|TRBJ1-2
TGTGCCAGCACCGTCGACAGGGGTGGCTACACCTTC
CASTVDRGGYTF
>NA|TRBV2|NA|TRBJ1-1
TGTGCCAGCCAACCCCCGAACACTGAAGCTTTCTTT
CASQPPNTEAFF
>TRBD1|TRBV19|NA|TRBJ2-6
TGTGCCAGTAGTTACATCCGGGACAGGGGTTCTGGGGCCAACGTCCTGACTTTC
CASSYIRDRGSGANVLTF
>NA|TRBV9|once|TRBJ1-6
TGTGCCAGCAGCGTAAATCAGGTTAATTCACCCCTCCACTTT
CASSVNQVNSPLHF
>NA|TRBV7-2|NA|TRBJ1-6
TGTGCCAGCAGCTTAAGTTCGGACGGTAATTCACCCCTCCACTTT
CASSLSSDGNSPLHF
>NA|TRBV7-2|NA|TRBJ1-5
TGTGCCAGCAGCCCCGATAACTATAGCAATCAGCCCCAGCATTTT
CASSPDNYSNQPQHF
>NA|TRBV2|few|TRBJ2-2
TGTGCCAGCAATGAGGGGGGCGGCGGGGAGCTGTTTTTT
CASNEGGGGELFF
>NA|TRBV12-2|once|TRBJ1-5
TGTGAAAAATGGGGGATATGCAATCAGCCCCAGCATTTT
CEKWGICNQPQHF
>TRBD1|TRBV6-6|NA|TRBJ2-7
TGTGCCAGCAGAGACAGGGGAGACTTCTACGAGCAGTACTTC
CASRDRGDFYEQYF
>NA|TRBV19|NA|TRBJ2-5
TGTGCCAGTAGTCTCCACCAGGGGAAAGAGACCCAGTACTTC
CASSLHQGKETQYF
>NA|TRBV12-2|NA|TRBJ1-1
TGTGCATCGTCCCCCGGGGACACTGAAGCTTTCTTT
CASSPGDTEAFF
>NA|TRBV9|NA|TRBJ1-1
TGTGCCAGTTCACAGGGCGGGAACACTGAAGCTTTCTTT
CASSQGGNTEAFF
>NA|TRBV29-1|NA|TRBJ2-5
TGCAGCGCGAGTTTTGGGGTGGGAGAGACCCAGTACTTC
CSASFGVGETQYF
>NA|TRBV4-2|NA|TRBJ1-2
TGTGCCAGCAGCCAAGGAGGGGCCGGAAACTATGGCTACACCTTC
CASSQGGAGNYGYTF
>TRBD1|TRBV18|NA|TRBJ1-5
TGTGCCAGCTCACCACTCGGGACAGGGGGCAATCAGCCCCAGCATTTT
CASSPLGTGGNQPQHF
>NA|TRBV7-9|NA|TRBJ2-5
TGTGCCAGCAGCTTAGCAGGCCCAGAGACCCAGTACTTC
CASSLAGPETQYF
>TRBD1|TRBV15|NA|TRBJ2-2
TGTGCCACCAGCAGAGGGGACAGGGCAACCGGGGAGCTGTTTTTT
CATSRGDRATGELFF
>TRBD1|TRBV19|NA|TRBJ2-2
TGTGCCAGTAGTACGAGACAGGGGGGCACCGGGGAGCTGTTTTTT
CASSTRQGGTGELFF
>TRBD1|TRBV5-1|NA|TRBJ1-2
TGCGCCAGCAGCCCAGGACAGGAATCCCTCCCATACACCTTC
CASSPGQESLPYTF